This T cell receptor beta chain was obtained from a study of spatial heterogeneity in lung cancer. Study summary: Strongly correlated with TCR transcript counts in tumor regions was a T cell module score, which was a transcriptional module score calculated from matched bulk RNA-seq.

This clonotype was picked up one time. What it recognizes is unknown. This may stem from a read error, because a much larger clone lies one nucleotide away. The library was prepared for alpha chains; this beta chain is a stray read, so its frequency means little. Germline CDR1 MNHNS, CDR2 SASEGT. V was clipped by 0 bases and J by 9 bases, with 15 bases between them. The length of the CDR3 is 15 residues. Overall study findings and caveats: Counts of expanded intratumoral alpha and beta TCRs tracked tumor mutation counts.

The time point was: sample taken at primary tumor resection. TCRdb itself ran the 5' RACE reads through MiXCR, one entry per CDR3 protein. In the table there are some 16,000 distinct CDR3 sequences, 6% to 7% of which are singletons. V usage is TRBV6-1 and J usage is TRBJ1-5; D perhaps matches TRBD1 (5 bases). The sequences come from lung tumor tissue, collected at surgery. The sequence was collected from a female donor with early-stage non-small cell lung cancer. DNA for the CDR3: TGTGCCAGCAGTGAAGCGACAGCCCCGTCTCGGCCCCAGCATTTT. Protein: CASSEATAPSRPQHF.